This T cell receptor beta chain emerged from a study of OX40 agonist ivuxolimab in advanced cancers. Overall study context: Patients' therapy was ivuxolimab, an antibody that acts as an agonist of OX40 (CD134). At 0.01 to 10 mg/kg, ivuxolimab was administered intravenously to patients every 2 weeks. Partial responses were recorded for three patients, including one with hepatocellular carcinoma and two with cutaneous melanoma. Study results and limitations: Some patients who did not respond also had low normalized T-cell clonal expansion.

TCRdb keeps only in-frame clones here, not all; method: immunoSEQ multiplex PCR. The table records 75,000 to 95,000 clones, about 92% of them present only once. On this clone: Its antigen remains unidentified.

This CDR3 has 14 residues. The germline V and J ends were trimmed by 1 base and 0 bases, with 4 bases remaining between them. Germline-derived CDR1 and CDR2 are SGHAT and FQNNGV. The chain links TRBV11-2 to TRBJ1-5; D is unclear. This sequence originates from an adult with an advanced solid tumor such as melanoma, head and neck, liver or kidney cancer. Sequences were derived from CD4+ or CD8+ T cells sorted from blood, sampled in a trial of the OX40 agonist ivuxolimab. The CDR3 DNA follows: TGTGCCAGCAGCTTAGGGACTAGCAATCAGCCCCAGCATTTT. Translated, it gives CASSLGTSNQPQHF.